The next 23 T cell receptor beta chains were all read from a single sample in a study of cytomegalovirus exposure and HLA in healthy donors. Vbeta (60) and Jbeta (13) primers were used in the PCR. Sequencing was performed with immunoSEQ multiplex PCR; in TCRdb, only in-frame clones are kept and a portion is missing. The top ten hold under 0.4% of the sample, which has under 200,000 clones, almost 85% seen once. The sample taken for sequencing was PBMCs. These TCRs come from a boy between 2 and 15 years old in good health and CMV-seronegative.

The CDR3 DNA reads as TGTGCCAGCAGCTTGCAGGGTGCCAGCACAGATACGCAGTATTTT. Encoded protein: CASSLQGASTDTQYF. The chain carries TRBV7-9 and TRBJ2-3; possible D gene TRBD1, 5 bases. The CDR3 covers 15 residues. Germline CDR1 reads SEHNR; CDR2 reads FQNEAQ (reference sequence). V shed 3 bases and J shed 0 bases, with 10 bases lying between them.

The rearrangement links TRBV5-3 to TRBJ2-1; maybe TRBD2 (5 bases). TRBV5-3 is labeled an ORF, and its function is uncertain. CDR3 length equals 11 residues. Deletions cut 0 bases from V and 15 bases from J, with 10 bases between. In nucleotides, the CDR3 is TGTGCCAGAAGCTTGGGGGGAGTCGGGTTCTTC. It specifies CARSLGGVGFF.

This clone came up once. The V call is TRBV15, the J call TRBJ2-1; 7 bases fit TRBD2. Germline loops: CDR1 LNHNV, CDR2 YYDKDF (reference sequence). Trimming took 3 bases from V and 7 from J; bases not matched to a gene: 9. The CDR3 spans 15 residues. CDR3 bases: TGTGCCACCAGCAGGGGGGGAGCGGGAAAGAATGAGCAGTTCTTC. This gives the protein CATSRGGAGKNEQFF.

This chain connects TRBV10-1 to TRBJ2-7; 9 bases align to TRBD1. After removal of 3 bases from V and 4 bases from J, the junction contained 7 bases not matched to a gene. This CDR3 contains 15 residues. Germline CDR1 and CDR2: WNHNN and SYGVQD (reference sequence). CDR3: CASSDHTGGTYEQYF. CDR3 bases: TGCGCCAGCAGTGACCACACAGGGGGCACGTACGAGCAGTACTTC.

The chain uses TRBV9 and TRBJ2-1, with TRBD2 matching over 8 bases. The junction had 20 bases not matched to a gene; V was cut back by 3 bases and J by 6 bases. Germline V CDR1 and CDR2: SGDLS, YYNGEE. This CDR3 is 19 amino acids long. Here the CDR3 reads CASSATSIPAGASLNEQFF. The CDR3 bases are TGTGCCAGCAGCGCGACAAGCATCCCAGCGGGAGCCTCCCTCAATGAGCAGTTCTTC.

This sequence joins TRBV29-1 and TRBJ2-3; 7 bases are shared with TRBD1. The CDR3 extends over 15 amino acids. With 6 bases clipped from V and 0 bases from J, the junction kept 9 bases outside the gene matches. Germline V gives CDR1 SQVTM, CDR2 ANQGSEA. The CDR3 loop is CSVGTGTASTDTQYF. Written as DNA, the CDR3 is TGCAGCGTAGGGACCGGGACAGCCAGCACAGATACGCAGTATTTT.

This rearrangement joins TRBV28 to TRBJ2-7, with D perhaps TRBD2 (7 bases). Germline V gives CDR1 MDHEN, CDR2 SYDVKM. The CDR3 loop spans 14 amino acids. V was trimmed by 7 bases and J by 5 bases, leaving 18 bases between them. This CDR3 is CASTLGGAINEQYF. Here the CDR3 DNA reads TGTGCCAGCACCCTAGGGGGGGCGATAAACGAGCAGTACTTC. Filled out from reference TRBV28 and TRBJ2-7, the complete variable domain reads DVKVTQSSRYLVKRTGEKVFLECVQDMDHENMFWYRQDPGLGLRLIYFSYDVKMKEKGDIPEGYSVSREKKERFSLILESASTNQTSMYLCASTLGGAINEQYFGPGTRLTVT.

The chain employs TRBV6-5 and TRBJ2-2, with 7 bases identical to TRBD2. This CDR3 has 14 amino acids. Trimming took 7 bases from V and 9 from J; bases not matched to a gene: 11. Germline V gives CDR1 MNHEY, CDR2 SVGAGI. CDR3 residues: CASIPRSGNRELFF. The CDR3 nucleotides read TGTGCCAGCATTCCCCGAAGCGGGAACCGGGAGCTGTTTTTT.

CDR3 bases: TGTGCCAGCAGCACACCCGAGGGGCAGCTAACTAGCGGGGGTCAAGAGACCCAGTACTTC. Protein sequence: CASSTPEGQLTSGGQETQYF. This chain links TRBV13 with TRBJ2-5; TRBD2 matches at 11 bases. V dropped 5 bases and J dropped 2; count of bases not matched to a gene: 19. The germline V gene encodes CDR1 PRHDT and CDR2 FYEKMQ (reference sequence). This CDR3 region has 20 residues.

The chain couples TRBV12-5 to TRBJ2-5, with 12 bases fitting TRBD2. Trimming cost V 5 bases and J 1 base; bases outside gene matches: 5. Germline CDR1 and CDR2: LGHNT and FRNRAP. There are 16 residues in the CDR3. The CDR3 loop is CASGIGLAGTQETQYF. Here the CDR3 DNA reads TGTGCTAGTGGTATAGGACTAGCGGGAACCCAAGAGACCCAGTACTTC.

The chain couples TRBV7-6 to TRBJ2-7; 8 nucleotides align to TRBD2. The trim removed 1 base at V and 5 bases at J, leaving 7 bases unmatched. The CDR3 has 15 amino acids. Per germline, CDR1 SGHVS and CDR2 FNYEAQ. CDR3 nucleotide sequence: TGTGCCAGCAGCTTAGTTGGCGGGAGGCGGGACGAGCAGTACTTC. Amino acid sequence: CASSLVGGRRDEQYF.

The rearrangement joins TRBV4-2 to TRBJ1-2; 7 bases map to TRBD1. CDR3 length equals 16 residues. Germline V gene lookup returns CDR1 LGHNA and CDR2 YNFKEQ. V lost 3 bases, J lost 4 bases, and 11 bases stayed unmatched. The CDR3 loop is CASSQLPGTVIYGYTF. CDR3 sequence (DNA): TGTGCCAGCAGCCAGCTACCCGGGACAGTAATCTATGGCTACACCTTC.

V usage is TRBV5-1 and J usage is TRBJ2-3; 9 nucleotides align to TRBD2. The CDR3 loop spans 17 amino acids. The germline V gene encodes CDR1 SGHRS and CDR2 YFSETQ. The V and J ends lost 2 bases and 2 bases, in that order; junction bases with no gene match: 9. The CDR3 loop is CASSLSRTSGYTDTQYF. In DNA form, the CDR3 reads TGCGCCAGCAGCTTAAGTAGAACTAGCGGGTACACAGATACGCAGTATTTT. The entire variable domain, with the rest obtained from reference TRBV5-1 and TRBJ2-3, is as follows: KAGVTQTPRYLIKTRGQQVTLSCSPISGHRSVSWYQQTPGQGLQFLFEYFSETQRNKGNFPGRFSGRQFSNSRSEMNVSTLELGDSALYLCASSLSRTSGYTDTQYFGPGTRLTVL.

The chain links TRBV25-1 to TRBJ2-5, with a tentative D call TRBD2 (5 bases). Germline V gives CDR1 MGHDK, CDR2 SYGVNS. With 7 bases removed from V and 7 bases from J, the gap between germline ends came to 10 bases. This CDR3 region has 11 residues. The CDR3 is CASTGSWTQYF. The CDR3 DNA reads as TGTGCCAGCACGGGGAGTTGGACCCAGTACTTC.

CDR3 protein: CASSLMGTGMLYEQYF. The CDR3 DNA reads as TGTGCCAGCAGCTTAATGGGGACAGGGATGCTCTACGAGCAGTACTTC. The chain uses TRBV7-3 and TRBJ2-7, with 9 positions matching TRBD1. CDR3 length: 16 amino acids. The germline V gene encodes CDR1 SGHTA and CDR2 FQGTGA. V was pared by 1 base and J by 3 bases, with 7 bases of the junction left unmatched.

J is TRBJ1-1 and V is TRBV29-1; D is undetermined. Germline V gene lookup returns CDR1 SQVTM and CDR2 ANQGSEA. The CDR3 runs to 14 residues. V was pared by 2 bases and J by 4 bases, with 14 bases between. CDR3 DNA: TGCAGCGTTGAAAGGGAGGGCACGGGCACTGAAGCTTTCTTT. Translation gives CSVEREGTGTEAFF. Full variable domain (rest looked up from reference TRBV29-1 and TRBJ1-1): SAVISQKPSRDICQRGTSLTIQCQVDSQVTMMFWYRQQPGQSLTLIATANQGSEATYESGFVIDKFPISRPNLTFSTLTVSNMSPEDSSIYLCSVEREGTGTEAFFGQGTRLTVV.

As DNA, the CDR3 is TGTGCCAGCAGGCCCGGGACAGACAACGAGCAGTACTTC. Translating it yields CASRPGTDNEQYF. V is TRBV27 and J is TRBJ2-7, with TRBD1 identical over 7 bases. V was pared by 6 bases and J by 5 bases, with 7 bases of the junction left unmatched. CDR3 length: 13 residues. Germline values: CDR1 MNHEY, CDR2 SMNVEV (reference sequence).

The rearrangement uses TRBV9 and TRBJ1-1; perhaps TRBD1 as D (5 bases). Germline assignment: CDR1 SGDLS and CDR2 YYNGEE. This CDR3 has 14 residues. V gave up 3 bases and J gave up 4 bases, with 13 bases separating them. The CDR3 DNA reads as TGTGCCAGCAGCGCGTACAGGTTAGGCACTGAAGCTTTCTTT. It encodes CASSAYRLGTEAFF.

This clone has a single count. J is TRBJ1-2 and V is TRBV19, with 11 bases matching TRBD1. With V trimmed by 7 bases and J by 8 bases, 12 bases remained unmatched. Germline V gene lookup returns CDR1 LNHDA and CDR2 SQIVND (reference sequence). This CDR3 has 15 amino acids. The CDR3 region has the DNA TGTGCCAGTACAATAGCGGGACAGGGGGAACAAGGCTACACCTTC. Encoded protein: CASTIAGQGEQGYTF.

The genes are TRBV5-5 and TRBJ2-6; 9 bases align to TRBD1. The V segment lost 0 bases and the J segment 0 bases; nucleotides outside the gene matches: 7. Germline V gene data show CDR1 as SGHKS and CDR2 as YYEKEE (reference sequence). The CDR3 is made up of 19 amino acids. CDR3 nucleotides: TGTGCCAGCAGCTTGGTCTCCGGGACAGGGTCCTCTGGGGCCAACGTCCTGACTTTC. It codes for CASSLVSGTGSSGANVLTF.

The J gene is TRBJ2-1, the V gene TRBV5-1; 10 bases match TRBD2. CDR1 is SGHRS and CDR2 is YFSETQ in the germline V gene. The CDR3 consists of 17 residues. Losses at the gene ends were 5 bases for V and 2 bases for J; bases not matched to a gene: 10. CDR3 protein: CASRPLAGTTTYNEQFF. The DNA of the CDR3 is TGCGCCAGCAGACCACTAGCGGGAACTACCACCTACAATGAGCAGTTCTTC.

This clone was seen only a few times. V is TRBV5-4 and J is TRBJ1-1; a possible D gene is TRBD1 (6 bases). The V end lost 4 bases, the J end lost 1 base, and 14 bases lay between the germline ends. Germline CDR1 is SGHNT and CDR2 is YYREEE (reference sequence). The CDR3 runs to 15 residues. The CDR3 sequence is CASSATGLGNTEAFF. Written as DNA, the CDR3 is TGTGCCAGCAGCGCTACAGGGTTGGGGAACACTGAAGCTTTCTTT.

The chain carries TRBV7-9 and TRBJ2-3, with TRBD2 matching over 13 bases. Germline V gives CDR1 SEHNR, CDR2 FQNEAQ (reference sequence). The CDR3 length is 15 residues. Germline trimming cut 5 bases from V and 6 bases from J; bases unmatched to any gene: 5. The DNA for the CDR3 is TGTGCCAGCAGCCTACTAGCGGGAGGGCCGGATACGCAGTATTTT. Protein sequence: CASSLLAGGPDTQYF.